Shown below are 27 T cell receptor beta chains from a single sample sequenced in a study of blood T cell repertoires in COVID-19 (dated by TCRdb to between 2020 and 2021). The library was obtained by the immunoSEQ multiplex PCR assay. TCRdb obtained this table from immuneACCESS and retained in-frame rearrangements with V and J assigned. These tables miss some clones; where compared with another copy, unresolved V genes account for less than half of the shortfall, and the remainder is unexplained. The sample contains some 220,000 clones, 85% to 95% of them found a single time. The ten largest account for around 0.86% of the sample. The sequenced sample consisted of peripheral blood. The receptor set was obtained from a man between 25 and 39 years old with COVID-19, enrolled during active disease.

The V gene is TRBV11-2, the J gene TRBJ2-1; D possibly corresponds to TRBD2 (5 bases). V lost 2 bases to trimming and J lost 0 bases, with 5 bases between them. Germline-derived CDR1 and CDR2 are SGHAT and FQNNGV. This CDR3 has 14 residues. The CDR3 here is CASSLTSSYNEQFF. DNA of the CDR3: TGTGCCAGCAGCTTAACTAGCTCCTACAATGAGCAGTTCTTC.

The chain is built from TRBV19 and TRBJ2-3; TRBD2 matches 8 bases. Germline CDR1 LNHDA, CDR2 SQIVND (reference sequence). The CDR3 is made up of 15 amino acids. V trimming: 4 bases; J trimming: 4 bases; junction bases outside the gene matches: 7. CDR3 residues: CASSTILAVSDTQYF. CDR3 nucleotide sequence: TGTGCCAGTAGTACTATACTAGCGGTGTCAGATACGCAGTATTTT.

The chain carries TRBV6-2 or TRBV6-3 and TRBJ1-2; a possible D gene is TRBD1 (6 bases). Germline values: CDR1 MNHEY, CDR2 SVGEGT. V was trimmed by 7 bases and J by 8 bases, leaving 20 bases between them. This CDR3 contains 14 residues. The DNA of the CDR3 is TGTGCCAGCAACCCCCCACAGGGAATACACGGCTACACCTTC. This translates into CASNPPQGIHGYTF.

The V gene is TRBV7-2, the J gene TRBJ2-3; D is possibly TRBD2 (5 bases). The V end lost 2 bases, the J end lost 6 bases, and 18 bases lay between the germline ends. This CDR3 is 16 amino acids long. Per germline, CDR1 SGHTA and CDR2 FQGNSA. CDR3 sequence (DNA): TGTGCCAGCAGCTTAATGTTTCGAGGGAATTTCGATACGCAGTATTTT. Residues: CASSLMFRGNFDTQYF.

The CDR3 DNA sequence: TGCAGCGTTGACGAGACAGGGGATACGCAGTATTTT. This translates into CSVDETGDTQYF. This chain connects TRBV29-1 to TRBJ2-3; 7 bases map to TRBD1. Germline values: CDR1 SQVTM, CDR2 ANQGSEA. The CDR3 contains 12 residues. With 3 bases clipped from V and 6 bases from J, the junction kept 3 bases outside the gene matches.

V and J are TRBV7-3 and TRBJ2-3; 8 bases fit TRBD2. Unmatched junction bases numbered 2, after V lost 2 bases and J lost 1 base. This CDR3 spans 15 amino acids. Germline lookup yields CDR1 SGHTA and CDR2 FQGTGA. CDR3 coding DNA: TGTGCCAGCAGCTTAGATAGCGGGGGCACAGATACGCAGTATTTT. It translates to CASSLDSGGTDTQYF.

The chain uses TRBV5-6 and TRBJ2-5; a weak D match, TRBD1 (5 bases). The CDR3 length is 13 residues. V lost 4 bases, J lost 5 bases, and 12 bases lay in between. Germline loops: CDR1 SGHDT, CDR2 YYEEEE. The CDR3 here is CASSDPGSETQYF. DNA of the CDR3: TGTGCCAGCAGCGATCCAGGGTCCGAGACCCAGTACTTC.

This clone occurred a few times. The rearrangement uses TRBV7-6 and TRBJ2-7, with 7 bases identical to TRBD1. V gave up 3 bases and J gave up 3 bases; unmatched junction bases: 5. Per germline, CDR1 SGHVS and CDR2 FNYEAQ. CDR3 length: 14 amino acids. The CDR3 loop is CASSLGQTDYEQYF. CDR3 bases: TGTGCCAGCAGCTTGGGACAGACGGACTACGAGCAGTACTTC.

This chain joins TRBV5-1 and TRBJ1-5, with D hard to call. Germline CDR1 is SGHRS and CDR2 is YFSETQ. V lost 0 bases and J lost 0, with 10 bases in between. The CDR3 runs 16 residues. CDR3 sequence (DNA): TGCGCCAGCAGCTTGGAGGCCAGGTCTAGCAATCAGCCCCAGCATTTT. Translation gives CASSLEARSSNQPQHF.

The chain combines TRBV5-1 with TRBJ1-4; D gene ambiguous. This CDR3 region has 15 residues. Germline V gene data show CDR1 as SGHRS and CDR2 as YFSETQ. V was pared by 0 bases and J by 0 bases, with 6 bases between. This CDR3 is CASSLVGATNEKLFF. CDR3 in DNA: TGCGCCAGCAGCTTGGTAGGAGCAACTAATGAAAAACTGTTTTTT.

The chain employs TRBV7-9 and TRBJ1-2, with 9 positions matching TRBD1. Germline values: CDR1 SEHNR, CDR2 FQNEAQ (reference sequence). CDR3 length: 15 amino acids. Trimming removed 4 bases from V and 6 bases from J; junction bases left unmatched: 9. This chain's CDR3 is CASSSIRDRVDGYTF. In DNA form, the CDR3 reads TGTGCCAGCAGCTCAATCCGGGACAGGGTCGATGGCTACACCTTC.

The chain combines TRBV10-2 with TRBJ2-1; 8 positions agree with TRBD1. This CDR3 has 15 amino acids. J lost 3 bases, V lost 4 bases, and 5 bases had no gene match. The V gene's germline CDR1 is WSHSY and CDR2 SAAADI. The CDR3 bases are TGCGCCAGCAGTGTGCAGGGGGCAAACTACAATGAGCAGTTCTTC. Protein sequence: CASSVQGANYNEQFF.

This clone was seen a single time. This rearrangement joins TRBV6-6 to TRBJ2-1, with 10 bases that match TRBD2. The ends lost 5 bases at V and 9 bases at J; junction bases unmatched: 10. Germline CDR1 and CDR2: MNHNY and SVGAGI (reference sequence). The CDR3 extends over 15 amino acids. The CDR3 DNA reads TGTGCCAGCAGTAATCTAGCGGGGGCCCGGGGTGAGCAGTTCTTC. Translated, it gives CASSNLAGARGEQFF.

V usage is TRBV11-3 and J usage is TRBJ2-3; 8 bases map to TRBD2. J lost 1 base, V lost 1 base, and 7 bases had no gene match. Germline V gene data show CDR1 as SGHNT and CDR2 as YENEEA. The CDR3 loop spans 17 amino acids. CDR3 coding DNA: TGTGCCAGCAGCTTAGGGGGCGGGGGGCTCCGCACAGATACGCAGTATTTT. The encoded protein is CASSLGGGGLRTDTQYF.

The genes are TRBV5-6 and TRBJ1-2; TRBD1 aligns across 7 bases. Germline V CDR1 and CDR2: SGHDT, YYEEEE. V shed 4 bases and J 8 bases; nucleotides not matched to a gene: 8. This CDR3 contains 13 residues. In DNA form, the CDR3 reads TGTGCCAGCAGCCCCTCGGACAGGAGCGGCTACACCTTC. It translates to CASSPSDRSGYTF.

This clone occurred once. The chain couples TRBV6-5 to TRBJ2-5; tentative D call: TRBD1 (6 bases). The V gene's germline CDR1 is MNHEY and CDR2 SVGAGI. V was pared by 5 bases and J by 5 bases, with 6 bases between. The CDR3 consists of 11 residues. Here the CDR3 DNA reads TGTGCCAGCAGTACAGGGGAGACCCAGTACTTC. Residues: CASSTGETQYF.

The genes are TRBV28 and TRBJ2-3; D gene uncertain. The CDR3 length is 15 residues. Trimming pared 5 bases from V and 0 bases from J, leaving 12 bases between. Per germline, CDR1 MDHEN and CDR2 SYDVKM. CDR3 nucleotides: TGTGCCAGCAGTCTTCCTTCCGAGAGCACAGATACGCAGTATTTT. Translation gives CASSLPSESTDTQYF.

This chain uses TRBV14 with TRBJ2-7, with 7 bases fitting TRBD2. Germline V gene data show CDR1 as SGHDN and CDR2 as FVKESK. CDR3 size: 17 residues. The trim removed 5 bases at V and 0 bases at J, leaving 13 bases unmatched. As DNA, the CDR3 is TGTGCCAGCAGCAAAATTCTCGGGGGGATTAACTCCTACGAGCAGTACTTC. Encoded protein: CASSKILGGINSYEQYF.

J is TRBJ1-4 and V is TRBV7-2; the D gene is possibly TRBD1 (5 bases). V was cut by 6 bases and J by 5 bases, with 10 bases left in between. The CDR3 sequence is 13 residues long. Germline CDR1 SGHTA, CDR2 FQGNSA. In nucleotides, the CDR3 is TGTGCCAGCAGAACCGGGGGGAATGAAAAACTGTTTTTT. Its translation: CASRTGGNEKLFF.

The rearrangement joins TRBV29-1 to TRBJ1-1, with unresolved D. The V gene's germline CDR1 is SQVTM and CDR2 ANQGSEA. This CDR3 region has 15 residues. Trimming pared 1 base from V and 5 bases from J, leaving 17 bases between. For the CDR3, the DNA is TGCAGCGTTGAAGGTTTGGAACGAGGTCGGACTGAAGCTTTCTTT. This encodes CSVEGLERGRTEAFF.

This chain uses TRBV7-9 with TRBJ1-2, with 7 bases aligning to TRBD1. This CDR3 spans 16 amino acids. Germline trimming cut 1 base from V and 1 base from J; bases unmatched to any gene: 6. CDR1 and CDR2 (germline): SEHNR, FQNEAQ (reference sequence). DNA of the CDR3: TGTGCCAGCAGCTTAGTGTTGCAGGGGGATAACTATGGCTACACCTTC. As protein: CASSLVLQGDNYGYTF.

This chain uses TRBV12-3 or TRBV12-4 with TRBJ1-5, with 7 bases that match TRBD1. The CDR3 covers 13 residues. V dropped 5 bases and J dropped 5; count of bases not matched to a gene: 3. For the CDR3, the DNA is TGTGCCAGCAGTACGGACAGGTATCAGCCCCAGCATTTT. Amino acids: CASSTDRYQPQHF.

The chain uses TRBV19 and TRBJ1-4, with unresolved D. CDR1 is LNHDA and CDR2 is SQIVND in the germline V gene (reference sequence). This CDR3 has 11 residues. V lost 4 bases to trimming and J lost 8 bases, with 5 bases between them. The CDR3 nucleotides are TGTGCCAGTAGTAACGGGGAAAAACTGTTTTTT. Protein: CASSNGEKLFF.

The V gene is TRBV4-2, the J gene TRBJ1-4; TRBD1 aligns across 8 bases. The CDR3 extends over 15 amino acids. The V and J ends lost 3 bases and 6 bases, in that order; junction bases with no gene match: 6. Germline CDR1 and CDR2: LGHNA and YNFKEQ. CDR3 in amino acids: CASSQGQVGDEKLFF. CDR3 DNA sequence: TGTGCCAGCAGCCAGGGACAGGTCGGGGATGAAAAACTGTTTTTT.

This clone has a single count. The rearrangement uses TRBV29-1 and TRBJ1-1, with TRBD1 matching over 7 bases. CDR1 is SQVTM, CDR2 ANQGSEA, per germline. The CDR3 extends over 21 amino acids. J lost 1 base, V lost 5 bases, and 28 bases had no gene match. The CDR3 protein is CSVQLQVTARGYTDRNTEAFF. CDR3 sequence (DNA): TGCAGCGTTCAGTTGCAGGTTACTGCCAGGGGGTACACCGACCGGAACACTGAAGCTTTCTTT.

The rearrangement joins TRBV5-1 to TRBJ1-1; possible D gene TRBD1, 5 bases. The CDR3 extends over 17 amino acids. V was cut by 2 bases and J by 4 bases, with 21 bases left in between. The germline gives CDR1 SGHRS, CDR2 YFSETQ. Here the CDR3 reads CASSLDELRGVRTEAFF. CDR3 bases: TGCGCCAGCAGCTTAGATGAGCTCCGGGGGGTGCGCACTGAAGCTTTCTTT.

This sequence joins TRBV11-2 and TRBJ1-6; D possibly corresponds to TRBD1 (6 bases). The CDR3 contains 15 residues. CDR1 and CDR2 (germline): SGHAT, FQNNGV. The ends were cut back, 3 bases at V and 8 bases at J, with 14 bases in the middle. In DNA form, the CDR3 reads TGTGCCAGCAGCTTGGAGGACAGTCCGCATTCACCCCTCCACTTT. The encoded protein is CASSLEDSPHSPLHF.